Detailed here is one T cell receptor beta chain. The junction shows a germline mismatch at one end, possibly a read error. This CDR3 is 14 amino acids long. Germline V CDR1 and CDR2: PRHDT, FYEKMQ (reference sequence). This sample is drawn from a study of cytomegalovirus exposure and HLA in healthy donors. Libraries were prepared by immunoSEQ multiplex PCR; TCRdb keeps only in-frame clonotypes and omits some of them. The sample contains about 350,000 clones, about 90% of which appear only once. This receptor was obtained from a woman aged 25 to 39 in good health and CMV-seropositive. The sample taken for sequencing was PBMCs. This chain links TRBV13 with TRBJ2-5, with TRBD1 matching over 10 bases. The CDR3 DNA follows: TGTGCCAGCAGCAATCCCGGGACAGGGGCCTCTAAGGACTTC. Its protein product is CASSNPGTGASKDF.